This TCR beta chain is drawn from a study of blood T cell repertoires in COVID-19. From germline, CDR1 is KGHDR and CDR2 SFDVKD. The CDR3 has 16 amino acids. V lost 0 bases and J lost 5; bases outside the gene matches: 6. Some clones are missing from TCRdb's copy, which holds only in-frame ones; the method was immunoSEQ multiplex PCR. In the table there are nearly 400,000 clones, under 90% of which are singletons. The sample consisted of PBMCs or T cells enriched from blood (not recorded which). The clonotype comes from a woman aged 25 to 39 who had recovered from COVID-19. The V call is TRBV24-1, the J call TRBJ2-1, with TRBD2 identical over 7 bases. This CDR3 is CATSDLTAGINNEQFF. In DNA, the CDR3 is TGTGCCACCAGTGATTTGACAGCGGGGATTAACAATGAGCAGTTCTTC.